These T cell receptor beta chains were read from a single sample in a study of technical replicates of blood from a few donors. Here immunoSEQ multiplex PCR was the method, and the copy in TCRdb shows in-frame clones only, minus some. Here the sample spans around 72,000 clones, 91% being singletons. The specimen sequenced was T cells isolated from PBMCs. These receptors were collected from a human donor in good health. Some clones in this sample may be carry-over from other donors' samples. The CDR3 runs from the conserved cysteine through the conserved F or W. Each record gives: J gene, V gene, CDR3 protein.

>TRBJ2-7|TRBV20-1
CSARGSSEQYF
>TRBJ2-1|TRBV5-1
CASSGGTSAYEQFF
>TRBJ1-1|TRBV11-2
CASSPGQATLNTEAFF
>TRBJ2-7|TRBV5-1
CASSLGRMREGYEQYF
>TRBJ2-7|TRBV10-3
CAISGKGVYEQYF
>TRBJ2-3|TRBV5-1
CASSLIGTDTQYF
>TRBJ2-7|TRBV27
CASSPRGGYVYEQYF
>TRBJ2-1|TRBV4-1
CASSLSKDGGHEQFF
>TRBJ2-7|TRBV5-1
CASSLDRTSGEQYF
>TRBJ1-2|TRBV5-6
CASSFTHLRGGYVYTF
>TRBJ2-6|TRBV9
CASSVGIGGAWSNVLTF
>TRBJ1-1|TRBV7-9
CASSLVGREAFF
>TRBJ2-7|TRBV7-9
CASSLGALDRDEQYF
>TRBJ2-1|TRBV5-8
CASSSSAKGVDNEQFF
>TRBJ2-7|TRBV11-2
CASSLTYEQYF
>TRBJ1-2|TRBV29-1
CSARQGMDYGYTF
>TRBJ1-2|TRBV14
CASSQASLTVPGTF
>TRBJ1-2|TRBV5-6
CASSLPEGYGYTF
>TRBJ1-1|TRBV30
CAWSMGTVNTEAFF
>TRBJ2-3|TRBV9
CASSPRQVPDTQYF
>TRBJ1-4|TRBV7-9
CASSLSRDSNEKLFF
>TRBJ2-1|TRBV5-4
CASSSDRTYNEQFF
>TRBJ2-7|TRBV14
CASSRTMTGRYEQYF
>TRBJ1-1|TRBV9
CASSLNRDRGVNTEAFF
>TRBJ1-1|TRBV27
CASSFGGREAFF
>TRBJ1-1|TRBV10-3
CAISESGQAVTEAFF
>TRBJ1-5|TRBV5-1
CASSLWGELNQPQHF
>TRBJ2-3|TRBV7-3
CASSPSVGGAGTDTQYF
>TRBJ1-6|TRBV30
CAWSLRNNSPLHF
>TRBJ2-5|TRBV2
CASSEEVAGQETQYF
>TRBJ2-1|TRBV5-1
CASSPGLAGVRSYNEQFF
>TRBJ2-7|TRBV2
CASSEGLQYF
>TRBJ2-7|TRBV6-6
CASSYSGTGENEQYF
>TRBJ2-3|TRBV5-1
CASSLSPSLTDTQYF
>TRBJ1-6|TRBV5-6
CASSLEGAGSPLHF
>TRBJ2-3|TRBV29-1
CSVKRTGLGQGGDTQYF
>TRBJ1-2|TRBV6-5
CASSLGANYGYTF
>TRBJ1-2|TRBV14
CASSQEGRLCTF
>TRBJ1-4|TRBV6-1
CASSEALGLNEKLFF
>TRBJ2-3|TRBV6-5
CASLVPSTDTQYF
>TRBJ2-3|TRBV4-1
CASSHPGLKGVSTDTQYF
>TRBJ2-1|TRBV5-1
CASTPSGDSFDEQFF
>TRBJ2-7|TRBV10-1
CASSAGQQSSYEQYF
>TRBJ1-1|TRBV2
CASSVYPRAEKRNTEAFF
>TRBJ2-3|TRBV4-2
CASSQAPVGSGYGGTDTQYF
>TRBJ1-6|TRBV27
CASSAGGVHF
>TRBJ2-7|TRBV5-1
CASSPTSGDYEQYF